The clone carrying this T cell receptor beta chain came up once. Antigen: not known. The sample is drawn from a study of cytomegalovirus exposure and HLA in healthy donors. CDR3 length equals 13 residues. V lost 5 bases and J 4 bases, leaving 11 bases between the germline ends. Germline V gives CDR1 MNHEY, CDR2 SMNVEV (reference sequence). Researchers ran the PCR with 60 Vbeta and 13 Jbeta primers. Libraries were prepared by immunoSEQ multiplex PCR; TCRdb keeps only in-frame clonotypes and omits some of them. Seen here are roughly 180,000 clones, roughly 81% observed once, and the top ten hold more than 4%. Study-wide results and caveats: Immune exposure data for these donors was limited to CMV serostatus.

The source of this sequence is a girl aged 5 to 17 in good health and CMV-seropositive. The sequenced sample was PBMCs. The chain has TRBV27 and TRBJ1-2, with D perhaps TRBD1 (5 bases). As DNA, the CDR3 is TGTGCCAGCAGTCCAGGGCCGGGCTATGGCTACACCTTC. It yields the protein CASSPGPGYGYTF.